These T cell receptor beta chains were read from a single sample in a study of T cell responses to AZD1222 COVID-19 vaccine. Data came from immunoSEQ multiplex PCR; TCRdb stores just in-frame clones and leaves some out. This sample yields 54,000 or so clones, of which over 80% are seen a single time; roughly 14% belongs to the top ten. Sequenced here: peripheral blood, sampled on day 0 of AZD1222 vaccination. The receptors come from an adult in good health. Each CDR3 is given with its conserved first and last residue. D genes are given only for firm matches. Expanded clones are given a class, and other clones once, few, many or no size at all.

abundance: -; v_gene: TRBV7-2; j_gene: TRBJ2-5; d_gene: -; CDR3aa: CASSSYVRPQSETQYF; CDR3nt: TGTGCCAGCAGCTCCTATGTCCGGCCCCAGTCGGAGACCCAGTACTTC
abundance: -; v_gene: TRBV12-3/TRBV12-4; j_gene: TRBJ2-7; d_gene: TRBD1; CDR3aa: CASSWGQGVEQYF; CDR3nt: TGTGCCAGCAGCTGGGGACAGGGGGTCGAGCAGTACTTC
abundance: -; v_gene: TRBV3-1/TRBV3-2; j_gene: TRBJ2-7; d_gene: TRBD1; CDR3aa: CASSPLGGSSYEQYF; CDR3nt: TGTGCCAGCAGCCCCCTAGGGGGCTCATCCTACGAGCAGTACTTC
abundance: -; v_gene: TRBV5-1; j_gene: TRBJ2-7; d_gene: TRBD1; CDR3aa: CASSGTTGAYEQYF; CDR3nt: TGCGCCAGCAGCGGAACCACAGGGGCCTACGAGCAGTACTTC
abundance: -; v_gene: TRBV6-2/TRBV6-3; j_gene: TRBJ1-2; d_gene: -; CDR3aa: CASSYPGHRAFDANYGYTF; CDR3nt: TGTGCCAGCAGTTACCCGGGCCACAGGGCCTTCGACGCTAACTATGGCTACACCTTC
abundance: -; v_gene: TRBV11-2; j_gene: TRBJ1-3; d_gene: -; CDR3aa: CASSLSRAGGNTIYF; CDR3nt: TGTGCCAGCAGCTTGAGCAGGGCAGGCGGAAACACCATATATTTT
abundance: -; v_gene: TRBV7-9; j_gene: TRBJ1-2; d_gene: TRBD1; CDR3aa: CASSTTDRGGDGYTF; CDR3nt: TGTGCCAGCAGCACCACGGACAGGGGAGGCGATGGCTACACCTTC
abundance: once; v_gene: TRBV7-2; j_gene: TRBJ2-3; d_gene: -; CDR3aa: CASSTRLEVGGTDTQYF; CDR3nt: TGTGCCAGCAGCACCCGCCTCGAGGTGGGGGGCACAGATACGCAGTATTTT
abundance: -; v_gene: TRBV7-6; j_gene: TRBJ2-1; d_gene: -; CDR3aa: CASSPQARIYNEQFF; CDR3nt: TGTGCCAGCAGCCCACAGGCCCGTATTTACAATGAGCAGTTCTTC
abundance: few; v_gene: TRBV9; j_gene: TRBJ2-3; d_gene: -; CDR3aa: CASSVALASTDTQYF; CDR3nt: TGTGCCAGCAGCGTAGCTCTAGCGAGCACAGATACGCAGTATTTT
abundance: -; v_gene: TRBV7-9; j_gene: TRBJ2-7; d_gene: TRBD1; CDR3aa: CASSLGTGNYEQYF; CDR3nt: TGTGCCAGCAGCTTAGGGACAGGAAACTACGAGCAGTACTTC
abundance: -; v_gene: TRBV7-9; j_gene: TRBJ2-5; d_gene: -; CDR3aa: CASSSMWEHQETQYF; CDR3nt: TGTGCCAGCAGCTCTATGTGGGAGCACCAAGAGACCCAGTACTTC
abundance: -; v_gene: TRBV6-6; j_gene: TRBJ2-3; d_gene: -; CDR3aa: CASSAGGGAQYF; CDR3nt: TGTGCCAGCAGTGCTGGCGGAGGGGCACAGTATTTT
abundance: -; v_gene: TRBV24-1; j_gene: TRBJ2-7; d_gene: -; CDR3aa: CATSYGSPPYEQYF; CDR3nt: TGTGCCACCAGCTACGGGAGCCCGCCCTACGAGCAGTACTTC
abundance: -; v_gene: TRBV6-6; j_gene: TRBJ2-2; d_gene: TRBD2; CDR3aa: CASSPGGTSIRTGELFF; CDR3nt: TGTGCCAGCAGTCCGGGAGGGACTAGCATACGGACCGGGGAGCTGTTTTTT
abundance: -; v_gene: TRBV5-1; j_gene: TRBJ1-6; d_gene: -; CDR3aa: CASSLDGVDSPLHF; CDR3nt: TGCGCCAGCAGCTTGGACGGGGTAGATTCACCCCTCCACTTT
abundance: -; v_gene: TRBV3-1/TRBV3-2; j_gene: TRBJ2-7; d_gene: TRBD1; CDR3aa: CASSTPGQGRVGEQYF; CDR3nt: TGTGCCAGCAGCACCCCCGGACAGGGTCGCGTCGGCGAGCAGTACTTC
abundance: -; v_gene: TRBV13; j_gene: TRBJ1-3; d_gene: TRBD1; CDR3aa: CASSSDRGSGNTIYF; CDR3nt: TGTGCCAGCAGCTCCGACAGGGGCTCTGGAAACACCATATATTTT
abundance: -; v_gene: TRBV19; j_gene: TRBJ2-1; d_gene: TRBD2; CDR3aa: CASSIPGGTYNEQFF; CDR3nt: TGTGCCAGTAGTATCCCGGGAGGAACCTACAATGAGCAGTTCTTC
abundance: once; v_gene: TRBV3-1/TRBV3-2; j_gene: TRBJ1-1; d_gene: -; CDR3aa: CASSQVGANTEAFF; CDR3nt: TGTGCCAGCAGCCAAGTCGGGGCGAACACTGAAGCTTTCTTT
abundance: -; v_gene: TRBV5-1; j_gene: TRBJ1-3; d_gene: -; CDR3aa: CASSPYGDSGNTIYF; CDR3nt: TGCGCCAGCAGCCCCTACGGAGACTCTGGAAACACCATATATTTT
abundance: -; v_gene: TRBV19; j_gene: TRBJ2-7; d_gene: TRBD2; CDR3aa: CASSIFASAGAGNEQYF; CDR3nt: TGTGCCAGTAGTATTTTTGCCTCGGCGGGAGCAGGAAACGAGCAGTACTTC
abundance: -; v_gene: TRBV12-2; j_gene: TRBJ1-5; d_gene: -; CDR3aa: CATLGVPQPQHF; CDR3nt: TGTGCAACCCTGGGGGTTCCCCAGCCCCAGCATTTT
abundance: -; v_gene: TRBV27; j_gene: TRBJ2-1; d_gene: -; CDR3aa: CASSLSATGYNEQFF; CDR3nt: TGTGCCAGCAGTTTATCCGCGACAGGTTACAATGAGCAGTTCTTC
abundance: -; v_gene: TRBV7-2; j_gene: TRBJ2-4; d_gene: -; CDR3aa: CASSLAGDGNIQYF; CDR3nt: TGTGCCAGCAGCTTAGCGGGAGACGGTAACATTCAGTACTTC
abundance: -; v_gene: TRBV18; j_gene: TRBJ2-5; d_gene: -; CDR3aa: CASSPRETQYF; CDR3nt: TGTGCCAGCTCACCTCGGGAGACCCAGTACTTC
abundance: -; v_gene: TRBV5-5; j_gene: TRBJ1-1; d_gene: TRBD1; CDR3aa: CASNPRGDTEAFF; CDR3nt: TGTGCCAGCAATCCCAGGGGGGACACTGAAGCTTTCTTT
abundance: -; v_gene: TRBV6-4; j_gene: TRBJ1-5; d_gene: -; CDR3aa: CASSFESNQPQHF; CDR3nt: TGTGCCAGCAGCTTTGAAAGCAATCAGCCCCAGCATTTT
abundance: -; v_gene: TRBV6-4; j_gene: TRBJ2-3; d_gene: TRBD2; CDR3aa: CASSEKAGERDTQYF; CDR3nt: TGTGCCAGCAGTGAGAAGGCGGGAGAAAGGGATACGCAGTATTTT
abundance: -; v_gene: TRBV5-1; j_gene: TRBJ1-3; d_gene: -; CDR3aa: CASSLGPTHFFTGNTIYF; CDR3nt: TGCGCCAGCAGCTTGGGACCAACTCACTTTTTCACTGGAAACACCATATATTTT
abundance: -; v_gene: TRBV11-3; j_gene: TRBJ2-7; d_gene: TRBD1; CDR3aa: CASSLDSDRYSSYEQYF; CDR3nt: TGTGCCAGCAGCTTAGACTCGGACAGGTACAGCTCCTACGAGCAGTACTTC
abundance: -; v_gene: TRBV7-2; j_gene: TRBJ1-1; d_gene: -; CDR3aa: CASSQTSRNTEAFF; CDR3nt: TGTGCCAGCAGCCAAACATCTAGGAACACTGAAGCTTTCTTT
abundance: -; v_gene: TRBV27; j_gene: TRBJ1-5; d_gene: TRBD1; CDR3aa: CASSPGQGGNQPQHF; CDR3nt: TGTGCCAGCAGTCCGGGACAGGGCGGCAATCAGCCCCAGCATTTT
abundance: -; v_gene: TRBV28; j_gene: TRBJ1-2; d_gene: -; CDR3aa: CASRLGANYGYTF; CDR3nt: TGTGCCAGCAGACTTGGGGCTAACTATGGCTACACCTTC
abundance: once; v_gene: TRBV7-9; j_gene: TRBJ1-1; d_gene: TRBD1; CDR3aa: CASSGWTGMNTEAFF; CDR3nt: TGTGCCAGCAGCGGGTGGACAGGGATGAACACTGAAGCTTTCTTT
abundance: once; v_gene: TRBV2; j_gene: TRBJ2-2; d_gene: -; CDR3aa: CASSVYRNTGELFF; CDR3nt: TGTGCCAGCAGTGTCTACAGAAACACCGGGGAGCTGTTTTTT
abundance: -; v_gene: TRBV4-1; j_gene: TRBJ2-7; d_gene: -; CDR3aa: CASSPSGQRASYEQYF; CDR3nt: TGCGCCAGCAGCCCGTCTGGACAGCGTGCCTCCTACGAGCAGTACTTC
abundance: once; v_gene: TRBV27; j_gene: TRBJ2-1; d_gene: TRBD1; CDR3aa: CASSKSGQPEYGSYNEQFF; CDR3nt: TGTGCCAGCAGCAAATCGGGACAGCCGGAGTACGGCTCCTACAATGAGCAGTTCTTC
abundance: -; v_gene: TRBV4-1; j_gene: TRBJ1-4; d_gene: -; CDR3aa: CASSHPGAQNEKLFF; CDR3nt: TGCGCCAGCAGCCACCCGGGAGCACAAAACGAAAAACTGTTTTTT